This T cell receptor beta chain was captured in a study of cytomegalovirus exposure and HLA in healthy donors. The wider study: HLA-typed donors contributed about 85 million unique TCRs, which were held in an early data release. Study-wide points: The study listed 164 cytomegalovirus-associated TCR beta chains.

The V gene lost 3 bases and the J gene lost 8 bases, with 22 bases spanning the gap. Germline-derived CDR1 and CDR2 are SGHAT and FQNNGV. The CDR3 runs 16 residues. For this clone: As yet, its antigen is unknown.

The primer mix had 60 Vbeta and 13 Jbeta primers. Method: immunoSEQ multiplex PCR; TCRdb's copy keeps in-frame clones and lacks some. The sample yields more than 100,000 clones, 80% seen once. The rearrangement uses TRBV11-2 and TRBJ1-2; the D gene is possibly TRBD1 (5 bases). The sample consisted of PBMCs. The clonotype comes from a female donor in good health and CMV-seropositive. The CDR3 DNA reads as TGTGCCAGCAGCTTTTATACCGGGGACTCCCCGGTCGGCTACACCTTC. Encoded protein: CASSFYTGDSPVGYTF.